This T cell receptor beta chain was sequenced during a study of pediatric ulcerative colitis. The study, taken as a whole, reports: All ulcerative colitis patients, but no controls, carried two rectal clonotypes.

Worth noting for this clone: Antigen: not known.

The CDR3 has 12 amino acids. Germline V gene lookup returns CDR1 SEHNR and CDR2 FQNEAQ (reference sequence). V shed 3 bases and J shed 4 bases, with 6 bases lying between them. Method: immunoSEQ multiplex PCR; TCRdb's copy keeps in-frame clones and lacks some. Here the sample spans fewer than 40,000 clones, approximately 82% being singletons. The TCR comes from a girl aged 5-17 years with moderate ulcerative colitis. This rearrangement joins TRBV7-9 to TRBJ2-5; D is uncertain. Sequenced: blood. Written as DNA, the CDR3 is TGTGCCAGCAGCTTCGTACGAGAGACCCAGTACTTC. As protein: CASSFVRETQYF.